This T cell receptor (beta chain) was observed in a study of graft-versus-host responses after intestinal transplantation. Study-wide background: Isolated intestinal, liver-intestinal, or multivisceral transplants were what recipients had. Once they had received anti-thymocyte globulin induction, all recipients took tacrolimus and steroids for around 3 years.

Unmatched junction bases numbered 3, after V lost 2 bases and J lost 4 bases. Germline V lookup: CDR1 LGHNA, CDR2 YNFKEQ. This CDR3 is built from 15 residues. Profiling relied on immunoSEQ multiplex PCR, and the TCRdb table lists in-frame clones only, not all of them. The repertoire has about 20,000 clones, around 95% of them found once; the top ten carry 0.65% to 0.85%. The chain employs TRBV4-2 and TRBJ2-1, with TRBD1 identical over 9 bases. The specimen was PBMCs, collected 23 days after intestinal transplant. This clonotype was sampled from a human patient who received an intestinal transplant, so some T cells may come from the graft donor. CDR3 sequence reads: CASSQHGQGYNEQFF. The CDR3 DNA reads as TGTGCCAGCAGCCAACACGGACAGGGGTACAATGAGCAGTTCTTC.